Below, 17 T cell receptor beta chains from the same sample are listed, as sequenced in a study of cytomegalovirus exposure and HLA in healthy donors. The study ran its PCR with 60 Vbeta and 13 Jbeta primers. Libraries were prepared by immunoSEQ multiplex PCR; TCRdb keeps only in-frame clonotypes and omits some of them. The data show 130,000 to 150,000 clones, about 79% seen once. The source material was PBMCs. The receptor set was obtained from a male donor in good health and CMV-seronegative.

The CDR3 DNA reads TGTGCCAGTAGTCCGTTTACAGGGGTAAACACTGAAGCTTTCTTT. Translating gives CASSPFTGVNTEAFF. The chain employs TRBV19 and TRBJ1-1; 7 bases align to TRBD1. The CDR3 has 15 amino acids. CDR1 is LNHDA, CDR2 SQIVND, per germline (reference sequence). The J segment lost 2 bases and the V segment lost 5 bases, leaving 8 bases of the junction unmatched.

The V and J genes are TRBV11-3 and TRBJ2-5; D may be TRBD2 (6 bases). Germline V gene sequence: CDR1 SGHNT, CDR2 YENEEA. V dropped 0 bases and J dropped 6 bases, with 14 bases sitting between them. The CDR3 has 15 residues. Here the CDR3 reads CASSLDPGLTKTQYF. CDR3 coding DNA: TGTGCCAGCAGCTTAGATCCGGGACTCACCAAGACCCAGTACTTC.

This chain joins TRBV5-1 and TRBJ2-6; no firm D call. There are 16 residues in the CDR3. From germline, CDR1 is SGHRS and CDR2 YFSETQ. V was pared by 0 bases and J by 0 bases, with 7 bases between. CDR3 region: CASSLGGSSGANVLTF. The CDR3 region has the DNA TGCGCCAGCAGCTTGGGCGGAAGCTCTGGGGCCAACGTCCTGACTTTC.

This chain uses TRBV5-4 with TRBJ2-3; 10 nucleotides line up with TRBD2. The CDR3 is made up of 14 amino acids. The germline V gene encodes CDR1 SGHNT and CDR2 YYREEE (reference sequence). J lost 6 bases, V lost 2 bases, and 3 bases had no gene match. CDR3 bases: TGTGCCAGCAGCTTAGCGGGAGGGAGGGATACGCAGTATTTT. It is translated as CASSLAGGRDTQYF.

The chain uses TRBV7-8 and TRBJ1-2; D is unclear. From germline, CDR1 is SGHVS and CDR2 FQNEAQ. The germline V and J ends were trimmed by 8 bases and 2 bases, with 6 bases remaining between them. The CDR3 length is 11 residues. The CDR3 DNA reads TGTGCCAGCGCGGGGAACTATGGCTACACCTTC. Translated, it gives CASAGNYGYTF.

This clone was observed once. CDR3 DNA: TGTGCCAGCATCCAAGAGCGGGGCAAGGGAGGGGAGCTGTTTTTT. It yields the protein CASIQERGKGGELFF. The J gene is TRBJ2-2, the V gene TRBV2, with 7 bases aligning to TRBD2. This CDR3 contains 15 residues. J lost 8 bases, V lost 7 bases, and 13 bases had no gene match. The germline V gene has CDR1 SNHLY and CDR2 FYNNEI.

The chain carries TRBV7-9 and TRBJ1-1; 10 nucleotides line up with TRBD1. Trimming cost V 3 bases and J 7 bases; bases outside gene matches: 8. Germline V gene sequence: CDR1 SEHNR, CDR2 FQNEAQ (reference sequence). CDR3 size: 15 residues. This CDR3 reads CASSLGDRGMGEAFF. The CDR3, as DNA: TGTGCCAGCAGCTTGGGGGACAGGGGAATGGGTGAAGCTTTCTTT.

This clone has a single count. The V and J genes are TRBV9 and TRBJ2-5; no definite D call. Germline V CDR1 and CDR2: SGDLS, YYNGEE. V lost 0 bases and J lost 0, with 9 bases in between. This CDR3 contains 15 residues. The CDR3 protein is CASSVATGYQETQYF. The CDR3, as DNA: TGTGCCAGCAGCGTAGCTACGGGTTACCAAGAGACCCAGTACTTC.

This sequence joins TRBV4-3 and TRBJ1-4; the D is unclear. The CDR3 sequence is 17 residues long. Germline values: CDR1 LGHNA, CDR2 YSLEER. The germline V and J ends were trimmed by 0 bases and 0 bases, with 11 bases remaining between them. For the CDR3, the DNA is TGCGCCAGCAGCCAAGAAAGGACTGTTGCAACTAATGAAAAACTGTTTTTT. Protein sequence: CASSQERTVATNEKLFF.

V and J are TRBV5-8 and TRBJ2-1, with TRBD2 matching 9 bases. Germline loops: CDR1 SGHTS, CDR2 YDEGEE. This CDR3 spans 15 amino acids. V lost 4 bases, J lost 5 bases, and 7 bases stayed unmatched. This CDR3 is CASSHWREGDNEQFF. For the CDR3, the DNA is TGTGCCAGCAGCCACTGGCGGGAGGGGGACAATGAGCAGTTCTTC.

V is TRBV30 and J is TRBJ1-2; tentative D call: TRBD1 (5 bases). CDR1 and CDR2 from the germline V gene are GTSNPN and SVGIG (reference sequence). V dropped 1 base and J dropped 6 bases, with 12 bases sitting between them. The CDR3 runs to 13 residues. The CDR3: CAWSGWDSHGYTF. The CDR3, as DNA: TGTGCCTGGAGTGGTTGGGACTCACATGGCTACACCTTC.

The chain employs TRBV2 and TRBJ2-5, with TRBD1 matching 7 bases. The CDR3 consists of 16 residues. CDR1 is SNHLY, CDR2 FYNNEI, per germline. Trimming cost V 6 bases and J 1 base; bases outside gene matches: 11. CDR3 in DNA: TGTGCCAGCAGGGGTTCAGGGGGAAAGGGCCAAGAGACCCAGTACTTC. This sequence encodes CASRGSGGKGQETQYF. Full variable domain (rest looked up from reference TRBV2 and TRBJ2-5): EPEVTQTPSHQVTQMGQEVILRCVPISNHLYFYWYRQILGQKVEFLVSFYNNEISEKSEIFDDQFSVERPDGSNFTLKIRSTKLEDSAMYFCASRGSGGKGQETQYFGPGTRLLVL.

The chain links TRBV5-1 to TRBJ1-6, with D tentatively TRBD1 (5 bases). Trimming shortened V by 0 bases and J by 6 bases, and 10 bases separated the two germline ends. Germline V gene data show CDR1 as SGHRS and CDR2 as YFSETQ. This CDR3 spans 15 amino acids. The CDR3 region has the DNA TGCGCCAGCAGCTTGGGTCGGGGGAGTAATTCACCCCTCCACTTT. Translation: CASSLGRGSNSPLHF.

The rearrangement uses TRBV5-1 and TRBJ2-3; TRBD1 matches at 7 bases. The CDR3 loop spans 16 amino acids. From germline, CDR1 is SGHRS and CDR2 YFSETQ. V dropped 4 bases and J dropped 5; count of bases not matched to a gene: 13. The CDR3 DNA sequence: TGCGCCAGCAGCCAAACCGGACAGGTTCGGGGAGATACGCAGTATTTT. It yields the protein CASSQTGQVRGDTQYF.

This chain uses TRBV19 with TRBJ2-7, with TRBD1 matching over 10 bases. The trim removed 5 bases at V and 2 bases at J, leaving 3 bases unmatched. The CDR3 has 14 amino acids. Germline CDR1 LNHDA, CDR2 SQIVND (reference sequence). CDR3: CASSPGQGAYEQYF. The CDR3 coding sequence is TGTGCCAGTAGTCCCGGACAGGGGGCCTACGAGCAGTACTTC.

This chain joins TRBV7-9 and TRBJ2-7; 9 bases map to TRBD2. Germline CDR1 and CDR2: SEHNR and FQNEAQ (reference sequence). The CDR3 spans 15 residues. V lost 6 bases, J lost 0 bases, and 6 bases stayed unmatched. CDR3 coding DNA: TGTGCCAGCAGTCAGACTAGCGGCCGCTCCTACGAGCAGTACTTC. It codes for CASSQTSGRSYEQYF.

This sequence joins TRBV28 and TRBJ1-1, with D possibly TRBD1 on 5 matching bases. The germline V gene encodes CDR1 MDHEN and CDR2 SYDVKM. The CDR3 covers 13 residues. V lost 6 bases and J 1 base, leaving 9 bases between the germline ends. The chain's CDR3 is CASRFTGNTEAFF. In DNA form, the CDR3 reads TGTGCCAGCAGATTTACAGGGAACACTGAAGCTTTCTTT.